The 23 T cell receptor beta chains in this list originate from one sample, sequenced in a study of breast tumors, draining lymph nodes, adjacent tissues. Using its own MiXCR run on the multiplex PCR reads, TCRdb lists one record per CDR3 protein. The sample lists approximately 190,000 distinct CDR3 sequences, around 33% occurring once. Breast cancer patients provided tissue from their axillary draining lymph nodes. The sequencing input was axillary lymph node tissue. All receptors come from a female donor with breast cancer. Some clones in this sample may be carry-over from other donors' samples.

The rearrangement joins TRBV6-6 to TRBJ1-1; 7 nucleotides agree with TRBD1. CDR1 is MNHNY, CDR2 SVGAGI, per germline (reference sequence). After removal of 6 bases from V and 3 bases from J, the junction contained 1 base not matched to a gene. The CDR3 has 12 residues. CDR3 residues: CASSQGDTEAFF. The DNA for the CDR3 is TGTGCCAGCAGCCAGGGGGACACTGAAGCTTTCTTT.

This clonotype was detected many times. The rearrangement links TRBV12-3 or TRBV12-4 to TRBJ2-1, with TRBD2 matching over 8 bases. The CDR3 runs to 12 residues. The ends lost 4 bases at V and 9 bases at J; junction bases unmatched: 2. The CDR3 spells CASSSGLGEQFF. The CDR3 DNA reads TGTGCCAGCAGTTCGGGACTAGGTGAGCAGTTCTTC.

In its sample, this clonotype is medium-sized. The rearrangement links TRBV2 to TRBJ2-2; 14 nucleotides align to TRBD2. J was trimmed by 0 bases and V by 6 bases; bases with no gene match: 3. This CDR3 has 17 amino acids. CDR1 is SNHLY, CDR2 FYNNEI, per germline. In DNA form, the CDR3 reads TGTGCCAGCAGGTTGACTAGCGGGGGGGCGAACACCGGGGAGCTGTTTTTT. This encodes CASRLTSGGANTGELFF.

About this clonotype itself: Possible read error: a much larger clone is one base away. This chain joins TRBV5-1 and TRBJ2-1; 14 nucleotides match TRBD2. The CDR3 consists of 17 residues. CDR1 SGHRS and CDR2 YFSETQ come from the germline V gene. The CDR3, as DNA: TGCGCCAGCAGTTTGGGACTAGCGGGAGCGGATTACAATGAGCGGTTCTTC. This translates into CASSLGLAGADYNERFF.

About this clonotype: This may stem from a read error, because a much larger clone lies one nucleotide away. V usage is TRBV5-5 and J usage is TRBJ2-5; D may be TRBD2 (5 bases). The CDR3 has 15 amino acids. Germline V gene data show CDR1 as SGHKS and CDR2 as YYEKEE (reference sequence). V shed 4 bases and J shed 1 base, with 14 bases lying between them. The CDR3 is CASSRDSASQETQYF. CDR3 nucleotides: TGTGCCAGCAGCCGGGATAGCGCGAGCCAAGAGACCCAGTACTTC.

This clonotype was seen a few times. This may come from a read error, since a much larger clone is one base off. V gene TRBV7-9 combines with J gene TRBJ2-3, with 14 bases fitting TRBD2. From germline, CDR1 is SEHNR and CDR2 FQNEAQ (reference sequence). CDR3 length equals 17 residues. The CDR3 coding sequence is TGTGCCAGCAGCGGACTAGCGGGAGGAATCGGGACAGATCCGCAGTATTTT. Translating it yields CASSGLAGGIGTDPQYF.

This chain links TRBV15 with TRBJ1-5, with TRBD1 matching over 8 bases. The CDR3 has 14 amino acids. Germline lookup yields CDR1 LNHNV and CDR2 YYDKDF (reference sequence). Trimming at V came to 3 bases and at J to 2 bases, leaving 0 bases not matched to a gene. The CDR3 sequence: CATSRTGGNQPQHF. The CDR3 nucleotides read TGTGCCACCAGCAGGACAGGGGGCAATCAGCCCCAGCATTTT.

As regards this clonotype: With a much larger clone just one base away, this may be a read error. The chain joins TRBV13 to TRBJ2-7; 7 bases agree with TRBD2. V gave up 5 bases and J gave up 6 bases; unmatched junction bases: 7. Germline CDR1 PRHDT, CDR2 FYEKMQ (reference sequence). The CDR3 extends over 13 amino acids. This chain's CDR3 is CASSIRLAGEQYF. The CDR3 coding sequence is TGTGCCAGCAGCATACGACTAGCCGGCGAGCAGTACTTC.

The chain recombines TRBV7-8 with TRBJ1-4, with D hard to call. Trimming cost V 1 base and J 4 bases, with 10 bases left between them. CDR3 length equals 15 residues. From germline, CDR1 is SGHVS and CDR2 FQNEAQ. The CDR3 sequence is CASSLVRRNNEKLFF. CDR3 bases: TGTGCCAGCAGCTTAGTTCGCAGAAATAATGAAAAACTGTTTTTT.

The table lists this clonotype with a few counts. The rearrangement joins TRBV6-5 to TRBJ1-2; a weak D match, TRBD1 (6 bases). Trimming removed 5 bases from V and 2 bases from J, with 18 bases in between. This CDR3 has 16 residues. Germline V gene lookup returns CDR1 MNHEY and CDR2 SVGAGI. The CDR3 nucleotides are TGTGCCAGCAGTCACGGTGATGGCAGGGGAAACTATGGCTACACCTTC. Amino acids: CASSHGDGRGNYGYTF.

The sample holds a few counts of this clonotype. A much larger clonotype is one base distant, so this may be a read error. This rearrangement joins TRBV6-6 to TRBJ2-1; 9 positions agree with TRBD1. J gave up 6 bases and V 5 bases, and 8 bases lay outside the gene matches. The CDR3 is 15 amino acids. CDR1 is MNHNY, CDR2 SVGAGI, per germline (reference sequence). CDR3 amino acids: CASSPEQGAPNEQFF. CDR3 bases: TGTGCCAGCAGTCCCGAACAGGGGGCGCCCAATGAGCAGTTCTTC.

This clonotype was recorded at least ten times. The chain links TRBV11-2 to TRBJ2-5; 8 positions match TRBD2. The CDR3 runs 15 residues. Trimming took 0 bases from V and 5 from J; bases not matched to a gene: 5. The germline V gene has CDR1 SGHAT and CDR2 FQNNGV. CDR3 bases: TGTGCCAGCAGCTTAGAGGCGGGGGGTGTGGAGACCCAGTACTTC. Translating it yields CASSLEAGGVETQYF.

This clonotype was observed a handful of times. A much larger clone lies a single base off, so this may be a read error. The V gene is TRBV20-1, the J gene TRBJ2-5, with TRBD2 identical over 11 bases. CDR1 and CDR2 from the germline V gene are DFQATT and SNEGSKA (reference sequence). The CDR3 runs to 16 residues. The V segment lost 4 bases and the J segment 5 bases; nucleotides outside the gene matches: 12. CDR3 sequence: CSAKLIAGGPGETQYF. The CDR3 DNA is TGCAGTGCTAAGTTAATAGCGGGAGGGCCTGGGGAGACCCAGTACTTC.

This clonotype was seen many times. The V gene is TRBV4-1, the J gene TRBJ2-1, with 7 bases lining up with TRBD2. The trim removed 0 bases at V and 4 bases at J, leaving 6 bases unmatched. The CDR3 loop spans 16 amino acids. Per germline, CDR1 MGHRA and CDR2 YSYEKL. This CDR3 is CASSQDGGSLYNEQFF. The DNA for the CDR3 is TGCGCCAGCAGCCAAGACGGGGGGTCACTTTACAATGAGCAGTTCTTC.

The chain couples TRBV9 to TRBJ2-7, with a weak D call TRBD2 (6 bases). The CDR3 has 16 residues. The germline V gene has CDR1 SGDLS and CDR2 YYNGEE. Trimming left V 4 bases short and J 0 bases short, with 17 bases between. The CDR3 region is CASSPPGSSSSYEQYF. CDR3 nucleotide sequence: TGTGCCAGCAGCCCCCCCGGGAGCTCTAGCTCCTACGAGCAGTACTTC.

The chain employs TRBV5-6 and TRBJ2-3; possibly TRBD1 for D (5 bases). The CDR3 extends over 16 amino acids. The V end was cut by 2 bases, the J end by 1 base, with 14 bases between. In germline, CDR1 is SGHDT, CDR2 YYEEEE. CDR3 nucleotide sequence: TGTGCCAGCAGCTTCCCCCAGGGATCGGGCACAGATACGCAGTATTTT. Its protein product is CASSFPQGSGTDTQYF.

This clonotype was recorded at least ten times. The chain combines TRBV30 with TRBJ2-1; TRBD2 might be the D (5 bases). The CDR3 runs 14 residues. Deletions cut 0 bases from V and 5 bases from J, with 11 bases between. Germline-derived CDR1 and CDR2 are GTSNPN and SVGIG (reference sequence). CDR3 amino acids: CAWSVTRYHNEQFF. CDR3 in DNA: TGTGCCTGGAGTGTAACTAGGTACCACAATGAGCAGTTCTTC.

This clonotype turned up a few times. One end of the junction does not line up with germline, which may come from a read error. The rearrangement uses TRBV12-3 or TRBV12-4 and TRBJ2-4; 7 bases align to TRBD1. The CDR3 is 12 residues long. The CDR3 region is CASSYSLSDRDF. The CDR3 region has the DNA TGTGCCAGCAGTTACTCCCTATCCGACAGGGACTTC.

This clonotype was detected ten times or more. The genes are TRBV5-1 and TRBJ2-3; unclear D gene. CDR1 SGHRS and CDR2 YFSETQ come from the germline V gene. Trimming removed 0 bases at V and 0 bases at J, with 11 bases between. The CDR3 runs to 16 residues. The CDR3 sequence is CASSLGSASSTDTQYF. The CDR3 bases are TGCGCCAGCAGCTTGGGAAGCGCCTCTAGCACAGATACGCAGTATTTT.

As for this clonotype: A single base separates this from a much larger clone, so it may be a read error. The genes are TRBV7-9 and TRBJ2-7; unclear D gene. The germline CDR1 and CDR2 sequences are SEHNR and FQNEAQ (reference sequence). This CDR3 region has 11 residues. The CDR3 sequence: CASSLMAELYF. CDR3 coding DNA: TGTGCCAGCAGTCTCATGGCAGAGCTGTACTTC.

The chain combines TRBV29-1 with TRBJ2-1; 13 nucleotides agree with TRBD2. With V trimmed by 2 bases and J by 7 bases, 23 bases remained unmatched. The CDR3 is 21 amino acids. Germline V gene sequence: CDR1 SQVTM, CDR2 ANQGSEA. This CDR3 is CSVEPYASSTSGRPGGNEQFF. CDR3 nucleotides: TGCAGCGTTGAACCCTATGCTTCCTCGACTAGCGGGAGGCCCGGGGGGAATGAGCAGTTCTTC.

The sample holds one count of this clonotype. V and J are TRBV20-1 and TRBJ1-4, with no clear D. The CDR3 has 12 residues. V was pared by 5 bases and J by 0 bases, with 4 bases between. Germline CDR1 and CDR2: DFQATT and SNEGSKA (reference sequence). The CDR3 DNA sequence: TGCAGTGCTCGAACAACTAATGAAAAACTGTTTTTT. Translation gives CSARTTNEKLFF.

CDR3: CATSSATTSSTDTQYF. The CDR3 coding sequence is TGTGCCACCAGCAGCGCTACGACTTCTAGCACAGATACGCAGTATTTT. The rearrangement uses TRBV15 and TRBJ2-3; D not resolved. The V gene's germline CDR1 is LNHNV and CDR2 YYDKDF (reference sequence). V lost 3 bases, J lost 0 bases, and 13 bases lay in between. The CDR3 has 16 amino acids.